These 27 T cell receptor beta chains share one sample of origin, sequenced in a study of blood T cells in healthy people across ages. A second about 6 to 12 cycle PCR used barcoded and J-beta primers. TCRdb reanalysed the 5' RACE reads using MiXCR and keeps one entry per CDR3 protein. Of 600,000 or so distinct CDR3 sequences detected, around a fifth appear once; the ten largest clones hold around 3.4%. The sample consisted of blood. The source of these receptors is a man in his sixties or seventies in good health.

The chain is built from TRBV10-3 and TRBJ2-5; D remains unclear. The germline V and J ends were trimmed by 7 bases and 1 base, with 10 bases remaining between them. CDR1 is ENHRY and CDR2 is SYGVKD in the germline V gene. The CDR3 has 13 residues. CDR3 protein: CAINDGPQETQYF. In DNA, the CDR3 is TGTGCCATCAACGACGGACCCCAAGAGACCCAGTACTTC.

The rearrangement uses TRBV6-2 or TRBV6-3 and TRBJ2-7; 12 bases match TRBD2. Germline V CDR1 and CDR2: MNHEY, SVGEGT. Trimming took 6 bases from V and 1 from J; bases not matched to a gene: 10. The CDR3 is made up of 17 amino acids. DNA for the CDR3: TGTGCCAGCAGAACTCGGACTAGCGGGGCCGGTTCCTACGAGCAGTACTTC. It yields the protein CASRTRTSGAGSYEQYF.

This chain links TRBV6-5 with TRBJ1-2; D unresolved. The CDR3 has 14 amino acids. Germline V gives CDR1 MNHEY, CDR2 SVGAGI. V was trimmed by 8 bases and J by 8 bases, leaving 21 bases between them. Here the CDR3 reads CASSPEGRPYGYTF. The CDR3 nucleotides read TGTGCCAGCTCCCCGGAGGGCCGCCCCTACGGCTACACCTTC.

The gene calls are TRBV7-8 and TRBJ2-5; D not resolved. The V and J ends lost 3 bases and 4 bases respectively, with 9 bases between them. The CDR3 covers 13 residues. Germline values: CDR1 SGHVS, CDR2 FQNEAQ. CDR3 sequence reads: CASSFGVVETQYF. CDR3 DNA: TGTGCCAGCAGCTTTGGGGTTGTAGAGACCCAGTACTTC.

V and J are TRBV4-1 and TRBJ2-7; 8 bases map to TRBD1. This CDR3 region has 15 residues. V trimming: 4 bases; J trimming: 0 bases; junction bases outside the gene matches: 5. CDR1 and CDR2 (germline): MGHRA, YSYEKL. The CDR3 reads CASSPGQGHSYEQYF. CDR3 nucleotides: TGCGCCAGCAGCCCCGGACAGGGCCACTCCTACGAGCAGTACTTC.

The CDR3 region has the DNA TGTGCCAGCAGTTTATGGTCAGATGGGGAGACCCAGTACTTC. Translating it yields CASSLWSDGETQYF. This chain uses TRBV28 with TRBJ2-5; D ambiguous. CDR3 length: 14 amino acids. V dropped 0 bases and J dropped 5 bases, with 10 bases sitting between them. CDR1 MDHEN and CDR2 SYDVKM come from the germline V gene. The whole variable domain, remainder taken from reference TRBV28 and TRBJ2-5, is DVKVTQSSRYLVKRTGEKVFLECVQDMDHENMFWYRQDPGLGLRLIYFSYDVKMKEKGDIPEGYSVSREKKERFSLILESASTNQTSMYLCASSLWSDGETQYFGPGTRLLVL.

The rearrangement joins TRBV20-1 to TRBJ2-3; TRBD2 matches at 11 bases. Germline assignment: CDR1 DFQATT and CDR2 SNEGSKA (reference sequence). The CDR3 contains 17 residues. With V trimmed by 3 bases and J by 3 bases, 11 bases remained unmatched. This CDR3 is CSASSAGLAGTTDTQYF. CDR3 nucleotide sequence: TGCAGTGCTAGCTCGGCAGGACTAGCGGGTACTACAGATACGCAGTATTTT.

In this sample, this clonotype turned up a few times. The chain employs TRBV5-6 and TRBJ2-5; TRBD1 might be the D (6 bases). The tail of the sequence fits TRBJ2-1 better, so the J call may be wrong. Per germline, CDR1 SGHDT and CDR2 YYEEEE. The CDR3 is 15 residues long. CDR3 DNA: TGTGCCAGCAGTCGAACGACAGGCAGCTACAATGAGCAGTTCTTC. Its protein product is CASSRTTGSYNEQFF.

This clonotype turned up a few times. The rearrangement uses TRBV20-1 and TRBJ2-5, with a weak D call TRBD1 (5 bases). Trimming left V 3 bases short and J 1 base short, with 15 bases between. Germline V gene lookup returns CDR1 DFQATT and CDR2 SNEGSKA (reference sequence). The CDR3 runs to 15 residues. The CDR3 protein is CSASQGALRQETQYF. The CDR3 bases are TGCAGTGCTAGTCAGGGTGCGCTCCGCCAAGAGACCCAGTACTTC.

The J gene is TRBJ1-5, the V gene TRBV6-2 or TRBV6-3, with 8 bases matching TRBD1. Germline lookup yields CDR1 MNHEY and CDR2 SVGEGT. V was clipped by 2 bases and J by 15 bases; unmatched bases: 3. The CDR3 runs to 11 residues. CDR3 nucleotides: TGTGCCAGCAGTTACCCGACAGGGGTGCATTTT. Encoded protein: CASSYPTGVHF.

This sequence joins TRBV29-1 and TRBJ2-7; D unresolved. The germline gives CDR1 SQVTM, CDR2 ANQGSEA. With 4 bases removed from V and 3 bases from J, the gap between germline ends came to 7 bases. CDR3 length equals 11 residues. The CDR3 coding sequence is TGCAGCGTTGGCGAGAGCTACGAGCAGTACTTC. Encoded protein: CSVGESYEQYF.

The J gene is TRBJ2-3, the V gene TRBV7-2; 11 bases align to TRBD2. V dropped 1 base and J dropped 6; count of bases not matched to a gene: 0. Per the germline V gene, CDR1 is SGHTA and CDR2 is FQGNSA. The CDR3 length is 14 residues. The CDR3 DNA reads as TGTGCCAGCAGCTTAGTAGCGGGAGGGGATACGCAGTATTTT. Protein sequence: CASSLVAGGDTQYF.

The rearrangement joins TRBV9 to TRBJ2-6, with D perhaps matching TRBD1 (5 bases). The CDR3 consists of 15 residues. The germline V and J ends were trimmed by 3 bases and 0 bases, with 7 bases remaining between them. In germline, CDR1 is SGDLS, CDR2 YYNGEE. The CDR3: CASSDQGSGANVLTF. The CDR3, as DNA: TGTGCCAGCAGCGACCAGGGCTCTGGGGCCAACGTCCTGACTTTC.

This sequence joins TRBV4-1 and TRBJ2-2; the D call may be TRBD1 or TRBD2 (5 bases each). CDR1 and CDR2 from the germline V gene are MGHRA and YSYEKL. V lost 1 base to trimming and J lost 3 bases, with 12 bases between them. CDR3 length: 16 amino acids. The CDR3 DNA follows: TGCGCCAGCAGCCAAGGAGGGACCACCTACACCGGGGAGCTGTTTTTT. This codes for CASSQGGTTYTGELFF.

This clonotype has ten or more counts. CDR3 sequence reads: CASSLEGTSFDEQFF. The DNA of the CDR3 is TGCGCCAGCAGCTTGGAGGGGACTAGCTTCGATGAGCAGTTCTTC. This rearrangement joins TRBV5-1 to TRBJ2-1; TRBD2 matches at 9 bases. V lost 0 bases to trimming and J lost 8 bases; unmatched junction nucleotides: 6. The CDR3 contains 15 residues. CDR1 is SGHRS and CDR2 is YFSETQ in the germline V gene.

V gene TRBV12-3 or TRBV12-4 combines with J gene TRBJ2-5; a possible D gene is TRBD1 (6 bases). The J call is uncertain, as TRBJ2-7 better fits the DNA end. CDR3 size: 13 residues. The CDR3 bases are TGTGCCAGCAGTTTTAGGACAGATGACGAGCAGTACTTC. Translation: CASSFRTDDEQYF.

The sample holds a few counts of this clonotype. The rearrangement joins TRBV5-1 to TRBJ2-2; 7 bases are shared with TRBD2. Trimming at V came to 6 bases and at J to 0 bases, leaving 8 bases not matched to a gene. The CDR3 contains 16 residues. Germline loops: CDR1 SGHRS, CDR2 YFSETQ. As DNA, the CDR3 is TGCGCCAGCACCATGGGGAGGGCCGCGAACACCGGGGAGCTGTTTTTT. This translates into CASTMGRAANTGELFF.

The chain couples TRBV12-3 or TRBV12-4 to TRBJ2-1, with 15 bases identical to TRBD2. The CDR3 loop spans 17 amino acids. Germline trimming cut 5 bases from V and 9 bases from J; bases unmatched to any gene: 11. CDR3: CASSVRGLAGGKSEQFF. The DNA for the CDR3 is TGTGCCAGCAGTGTCCGGGGACTAGCGGGGGGAAAAAGTGAGCAGTTCTTC.

This clonotype was recorded at least ten times. The rearrangement links TRBV6-5 to TRBJ2-5; D is undetermined. The germline gives CDR1 MNHEY, CDR2 SVGAGI. The CDR3 runs to 12 residues. Deletions cut 0 bases from V and 5 bases from J, with 4 bases between. CDR3 DNA: TGTGCCAGCAGTTACTCTGGTGAGACCCAGTACTTC. It yields the protein CASSYSGETQYF.

V gene TRBV5-1 combines with J gene TRBJ2-7; possibly TRBD1 for D (5 bases). The CDR3 length is 16 residues. The germline V gene encodes CDR1 SGHRS and CDR2 YFSETQ. The germline V and J ends were trimmed by 0 bases and 6 bases, with 19 bases remaining between them. The CDR3 loop reads CASSLVGRGAAREQYF. The CDR3 DNA follows: TGCGCCAGCAGCTTGGTAGGACGTGGGGCTGCGCGCGAGCAGTACTTC.

This clonotype was detected only a few times. This rearrangement joins TRBV12-3 or TRBV12-4 to TRBJ2-7; D perhaps matches TRBD1 (5 bases). The CDR3 has 17 amino acids. V dropped 6 bases and J dropped 6 bases, with 27 bases sitting between them. The CDR3 protein is CASSPPPRQWTLVEQYF. For the CDR3, the DNA is TGTGCCAGCAGCCCACCCCCTCGACAGTGGACCCTCGTCGAGCAGTACTTC.

This clonotype was detected a few times. The rearrangement joins TRBV5-6 to TRBJ2-7; 8 nucleotides agree with TRBD1. CDR1 and CDR2 (germline): SGHDT, YYEEEE. CDR3 length: 13 amino acids. The J segment lost 4 bases and the V segment lost 4 bases, leaving 4 bases of the junction unmatched. CDR3 sequence: CASSADREYEQYF. The CDR3 bases are TGTGCCAGCAGCGCGGACAGGGAGTACGAGCAGTACTTC.

This clonotype came up many times. J is TRBJ2-6 and V is TRBV5-1; D not resolved. Trimming took 4 bases from V and 1 from J, leaving 6 bases between them. The CDR3 has 14 residues. Germline CDR1 and CDR2: SGHRS and YFSETQ. The CDR3 nucleotides are TGCGCCAGCAGCCCCGAGTCTGGGGCCAACGTCCTGACTTTC. Residues: CASSPESGANVLTF.

This clonotype was seen more than once but under ten times. The rearrangement joins TRBV14 to TRBJ2-2, with D perhaps being TRBD1 or TRBD2 (5 bases each). Germline-derived CDR1 and CDR2 are SGHDN and FVKESK. V lost 7 bases and J 4 bases, leaving 16 bases between the germline ends. This CDR3 has 15 residues. This CDR3 is CASTRKGDGTGELFF. CDR3 nucleotides: TGTGCCAGCACGAGGAAAGGGGACGGCACCGGGGAGCTGTTTTTT.

This clonotype was found a few times. The chain recombines TRBV4-1 with TRBJ2-6; D is tentatively TRBD1 or TRBD2 (5 bases each). CDR1 is MGHRA and CDR2 is YSYEKL in the germline V gene. There are 16 residues in the CDR3. Trimming took off 3 bases at V and 0 bases at J, with 9 bases between the two ends. DNA of the CDR3: TGCGCCAGCAGCCAGACCGGGACCTCTGGGGCCAACGTCCTGACTTTC. Protein: CASSQTGTSGANVLTF.

The rearrangement uses TRBV25-1 and TRBJ1-2; D might be TRBD1 (6 bases). CDR3 length: 15 residues. V lost 5 bases to trimming and J lost 1 base, with 14 bases between them. Germline V gives CDR1 MGHDK, CDR2 SYGVNS. The CDR3: CASSIQGAGNYGYTF. The CDR3 region has the DNA TGTGCCAGCAGTATACAGGGAGCGGGTAACTATGGCTACACCTTC.

The V call is TRBV27, the J call TRBJ2-3; 9 nucleotides agree with TRBD2. The J segment lost 3 bases and the V segment lost 5 bases, leaving 9 bases of the junction unmatched. CDR1 and CDR2 from the germline V gene are MNHEY and SMNVEV (reference sequence). This CDR3 is built from 16 residues. In DNA form, the CDR3 reads TGTGCCAGCAGTCTCGAGGGTAGCGGGAGAACAGATACGCAGTATTTT. This codes for CASSLEGSGRTDTQYF.